The 21 T cell receptor beta chains in this list originate from one sample, sequenced in a study of radiotherapy plus CTLA-4 blockade in lung cancer. Sequencing was performed with immunoSEQ multiplex PCR; in TCRdb, only in-frame clones are kept and a portion is missing. The data contain about 47,000 clones, roughly four fifths of them seen just once; the ten biggest clones take up 8.3%. This material consisted of peripheral blood, taken from a patient treated with radiotherapy plus ipilimumab. All receptors come from a human donor with non-small cell lung cancer who had stable disease on radiotherapy plus ipilimumab.

The J gene is TRBJ2-4, the V gene TRBV18; D is ambiguous. This CDR3 region has 15 residues. V lost 4 bases to trimming and J lost 0 bases, with 10 bases between them. CDR1 and CDR2 (germline): KGHSH, LQKENI. The CDR3 DNA reads TGTGCCAGCTCACAAGAGCAGAGAGCCAAAAACATTCAGTACTTC. Protein sequence: CASSQEQRAKNIQYF.

The CDR3, as DNA: TGTGCCTGGAGTGTTAGCACAGATACGCAGTATTTT. Its translation is CAWSVSTDTQYF. V usage is TRBV30 and J usage is TRBJ2-3; D is unclear. CDR1 GTSNPN and CDR2 SVGIG come from the germline V gene (reference sequence). V was pared by 0 bases and J by 0 bases, with 1 base between. CDR3 length: 12 residues.

The table lists this clone with many counts. This chain uses TRBV18 with TRBJ1-6; no definite D call. Germline CDR1 reads KGHSH; CDR2 reads LQKENI. The CDR3 extends over 15 amino acids. V gave up 3 bases and J gave up 5 bases, with 11 bases separating them. CDR3 sequence (DNA): TGTGCCAGCTCACCTGTGGGTGCAGATAATTCACCCCTCCACTTT. Protein sequence: CASSPVGADNSPLHF.

This chain links TRBV18 with TRBJ1-1, with a tentative D call TRBD1 (6 bases). Germline V lookup: CDR1 KGHSH, CDR2 LQKENI. The CDR3 runs 14 residues. Trimming removed 4 bases from V and 2 bases from J, with 11 bases in between. CDR3: CASSRSGANTEAFF. The CDR3 DNA reads as TGTGCCAGCTCACGGTCAGGGGCAAACACTGAAGCTTTCTTT.

The genes are TRBV10-2 and TRBJ1-5, with D perhaps matching TRBD1 (6 bases). The germline V gene has CDR1 WSHSY and CDR2 SAAADI. The CDR3 contains 15 residues. Trimming pared 7 bases from V and 0 bases from J, leaving 13 bases between. Here the CDR3 reads CASMDSLYSNQPQHF. The CDR3 DNA follows: TGCGCCAGCATGGACAGCCTCTATAGCAATCAGCCCCAGCATTTT.

The chain combines TRBV6-4 with TRBJ2-2, with D unresolved. The V end lost 0 bases, the J end lost 3 bases, and 5 bases lay between the germline ends. The CDR3 spans 14 residues. The germline gives CDR1 MRHNA, CDR2 SNTAGT. The CDR3 coding sequence is TGTGCCAGCAGTGACTCGCAAGACACCGGGGAGCTGTTTTTT. Amino acids: CASSDSQDTGELFF.

This chain links TRBV18 with TRBJ2-1; no firm D call. The CDR3 loop spans 13 amino acids. The ends were cut back, 2 bases at V and 2 bases at J, with 4 bases in the middle. Germline CDR1 and CDR2: KGHSH and LQKENI. DNA of the CDR3: TGTGCCAGCTCACCAGTGGCCTACAATGAGCAGTTCTTC. Translating it yields CASSPVAYNEQFF.

This clone has more than one count but fewer than ten. The J gene is TRBJ2-2, the V gene TRBV19; no clear D. Germline CDR1 reads LNHDA; CDR2 reads SQIVND (reference sequence). The CDR3 has 14 residues. V lost 4 bases to trimming and J lost 5 bases, with 11 bases between them. CDR3 region: CASSTPLGTGELFF. The CDR3 DNA sequence: TGTGCCAGTAGTACCCCCCTGGGAACCGGGGAGCTGTTTTTT.

The sample holds a few counts of this clone. This chain's CDR3 is CASRARGRGAEAFF. CDR3 DNA sequence: TGTGCCAGCCGGGCTAGGGGGAGGGGGGCTGAAGCTTTCTTT. The rearrangement joins TRBV6-1 to TRBJ1-1; D is possibly TRBD1 (6 bases). CDR1 and CDR2 from the germline V gene are MNHNS and SASEGT. V was pared by 8 bases and J by 6 bases, with 19 bases between. CDR3 length: 14 amino acids.

The chain combines TRBV14 with TRBJ2-2; TRBD1 agrees at 11 bases. Germline-derived CDR1 and CDR2 are SGHDN and FVKESK. This CDR3 region has 18 residues. Unmatched junction bases numbered 8, after V lost 4 bases and J lost 1 base. Written as DNA, the CDR3 is TGTGCCAGCAGCCGTGGACAGGGGGCCCTATTGAACACCGGGGAGCTGTTTTTT. Encoded protein: CASSRGQGALLNTGELFF.

Remarks on this clone: Other nucleotide sequences from this sample produce the same CDR3. J is TRBJ2-7 and V is TRBV5-1; tentative D call: TRBD1 (6 bases). The CDR3 totals 16 residues. In germline, CDR1 is SGHRS, CDR2 YFSETQ. Trimming took 0 bases from V and 6 from J, leaving 19 bases between them. The CDR3 DNA reads as TGCGCCAGCAGCTTGGATCCCGGGACAAAGCTTCGCGAGCAGTACGTC. Amino acid sequence: CASSLDPGTKLREQYV.

The V gene is TRBV6-4, the J gene TRBJ1-1, with 7 bases that match TRBD1. The CDR3 is made up of 14 amino acids. With 3 bases clipped from V and 4 bases from J, the junction kept 5 bases outside the gene matches. From germline, CDR1 is MRHNA and CDR2 SNTAGT. The CDR3 DNA follows: TGTGCCAGCAGTGAGGAGGGGGCGAGCACTGAAGCTTTCTTT. It specifies CASSEEGASTEAFF.

The V gene is TRBV5-6, the J gene TRBJ1-1; D uncertain. With 1 base removed from V and 9 bases from J, the gap between germline ends came to 13 bases. The CDR3 totals 13 residues. Germline CDR1 SGHDT, CDR2 YYEEEE. The CDR3 loop is CASSLNQVPKAFF. For the CDR3, the DNA is TGTGCCAGCAGCTTGAACCAGGTCCCGAAAGCTTTCTTT.

V gene TRBV5-4 combines with J gene TRBJ1-1, with no clear D. The CDR3 totals 14 residues. Trimming took off 4 bases at V and 1 base at J, with 11 bases between the two ends. Germline V gene lookup returns CDR1 SGHNT and CDR2 YYREEE (reference sequence). The CDR3 reads CASSLPLSNTEAFF. For the CDR3, the DNA is TGTGCCAGCAGCCTGCCTTTGTCGAACACTGAAGCTTTCTTT.

This clone occurred once. The CDR3 region is CATSSKGNSRHQETQYF. In DNA, the CDR3 is TGTGCCACCAGCAGCAAGGGGAACAGTCGCCACCAAGAGACCCAGTACTTC. This chain joins TRBV15 and TRBJ2-5; the D gene is possibly TRBD1 (5 bases). The CDR3 is 17 residues long. Trimming pared 3 bases from V and 0 bases from J, leaving 17 bases between. The germline V gene encodes CDR1 LNHNV and CDR2 YYDKDF (reference sequence). The full variable domain, with the rest looked up from reference TRBV15 and TRBJ2-5, is DAMVIQNPRYQVTQFGKPVTLSCSQTLNHNVMYWYQQKSSQAPKLLFHYYDKDFNNEADTPDNFQSRRPNTSFCFLDIRSPGLGDTAMYLCATSSKGNSRHQETQYFGPGTRLLVL.

V and J are TRBV6-5 and TRBJ2-3; weak D call: TRBD1 (5 bases). The CDR3 consists of 14 residues. V shed 6 bases and J shed 1 base, with 11 bases lying between them. Germline loops: CDR1 MNHEY, CDR2 SVGAGI. CDR3 region: CASSSRQRTDTQYF. The CDR3, as DNA: TGTGCCAGCAGCTCCCGACAGCGCACAGATACGCAGTATTTT.

This clone has just one count. The chain carries TRBV5-6 and TRBJ1-3, with no clear D. CDR1 is SGHDT, CDR2 YYEEEE, per germline. CDR3 size: 15 residues. The germline V and J ends were trimmed by 2 bases and 0 bases, with 9 bases remaining between them. Here the CDR3 reads CASSLEVTSGNTIYF. The CDR3 DNA reads TGTGCCAGCAGCTTAGAAGTAACCTCTGGAAACACCATATATTTT. The full variable domain, rest sourced from reference TRBV5-6 and TRBJ1-3, is DAGVTQSPTHLIKTRGQQVTLRCSPKSGHDTVSWYQQALGQGPQFIFQYYEEEERQRGNFPDRFSGHQFPNYSSELNVNALLLGDSALYLCASSLEVTSGNTIYFGEGSWLTVV.

The J gene is TRBJ1-1, the V gene TRBV5-6; 7 nucleotides line up with TRBD1. Losses at the gene ends were 2 bases for V and 5 bases for J; bases not matched to a gene: 12. Germline V gene data show CDR1 as SGHDT and CDR2 as YYEEEE. This CDR3 spans 16 amino acids. CDR3 DNA: TGTGCCAGCAGCTTAGGAGGGGGCCGGGGGTCAACTGAAGCTTTCTTT. Translated: CASSLGGGRGSTEAFF.

This chain links TRBV4-1 with TRBJ1-1; 9 bases are a match to TRBD1. From germline, CDR1 is MGHRA and CDR2 YSYEKL. Germline trimming cut 6 bases from V and 4 bases from J; bases unmatched to any gene: 9. The CDR3 contains 15 residues. The CDR3 sequence is CASRLSKGQGTEAFF. The CDR3 DNA is TGCGCCAGCAGACTCTCTAAGGGACAGGGCACTGAAGCTTTCTTT.

The CDR3: CSVRTQSTETQYF. In nucleotides, the CDR3 is TGCAGCGTTCGGACGCAGTCGACGGAGACCCAGTACTTC. The V call is TRBV29-1, the J call TRBJ2-5; D not certain. V lost 5 bases, J lost 5 bases, and 15 bases lay in between. The germline CDR1 and CDR2 sequences are SQVTM and ANQGSEA. The CDR3 totals 13 residues.

V and J are TRBV7-2 and TRBJ1-2, with TRBD1 matching 9 bases. Germline V gene sequence: CDR1 SGHTA, CDR2 FQGNSA. The CDR3 totals 15 residues. V dropped 4 bases and J dropped 3; count of bases not matched to a gene: 6. The CDR3 DNA follows: TGTGCCAGCAGCTACTCGGACAGGGGAGACTATGGCTACACCTTC. Protein sequence: CASSYSDRGDYGYTF.